The clone carrying this T cell receptor beta chain has at least ten counts. Its antigen is undetermined. This sample is drawn from a study of identical twins. The CDR3 totals 16 residues. V was pared by 7 bases and J by 6 bases, with 13 bases of the junction left unmatched. Germline V gives CDR1 MDHEN, CDR2 SYDVKM. Template switching added a universal primer binding site, and final cDNA carried unique molecular identifiers. A single record per CDR3 protein comes from TCRdb applying MiXCR to the 5' RACE reads. The sample records 200,000 to 250,000 distinct CDR3 sequences, roughly 7.5% being singletons. Study observations and caveats: Twin-shared out-of-frame alpha sequences were enriched for low generation probability.

These records were also assigned to another study, of yellow fever vaccine responses in identical twins.

The sample taken for sequencing was memory (CD45RO+) T cells sorted from blood. This clonotype was sampled from a woman aged 18-35 years in good health. The chain is built from TRBV28 and TRBJ2-1; 9 bases agree with TRBD2. The CDR3 loop is CASTKDSGSFSNEQFF. DNA of the CDR3: TGTGCCAGCACTAAAGATAGCGGGAGTTTCAGCAATGAGCAGTTCTTC.